This TCR beta chain derives from a study of CD8 T cells in ankylosing spondylitis (dated by TCRdb to between 2016 and 2019). With regard to the full study: To find TCR variants linked to disease, the study profiled T cell receptor beta repertoires in ankylosing spondylitis patients and healthy donors. The full study cohort was made up of under 30 ankylosing spondylitis patients and 95 to 130 healthy donors. Peripheral blood was sampled, and synovial fluid was also collected from ankylosing spondylitis patients.

The paper's findings and limits, for the study overall: Some motif variants were previously reported in synovial fluid and blood of reactive arthritis patients, suggesting common disease-initiation mechanisms. According to the report, matched synovial fluid samples from ankylosing spondylitis patients were significantly enriched for the disease-linked clones. The disease-linked clones had a CD8+ phenotype and were found at relatively low frequencies in peripheral blood. Blood from ankylosing spondylitis patients appeared to be characterized by a TCR beta motif made up of under ten highly homologous amino acid variants.

The CDR3 measures 17 amino acids from cysteine to phenylalanine. The retained sequence is limited to the CDR3, 51 bases, with the frame set at the first base. Looking up the germline V gene (reference sequence) yields CDR1 LGHDT and CDR2 YNNKEL. At the junction V is shortened by 1 base and J by 0 bases, with 10 bases in between. The data were produced on an Illumina HiSeq 2500. Quantitative 5'-RACE with molecular barcodes was used to prepare TCR beta libraries. The authors' analysis ran thus. A new computational method, built on a probabilistic model of VDJ rearrangement, was used to identify disease-linked TCR variants. The raw public data were reprocessed by TCRdb itself: fastp quality trimming at Q25, MiXCR clonotype calling, in-frame beta chains only. Each CDR3 protein gets just one entry, which takes the most common genes and DNA from the rows behind it. The V and J calls and clone size come from TCRdb's table, not from the authors' own analysis. The sample table records fewer than 250,000 distinct CDR3 sequences; 25% to 30% of these occur just once. Just over 6.5% of the sample lies in the top ten.

This clonotype has just a few counts. Its antigen remains undetermined. Base qualities are not provided; no much larger clone lies one nucleotide away. Sequenced input: blood, either unsorted or a sorted T cell fraction (not recorded which). The V and J genes are TRBV3-1 and TRBJ2-6; perhaps TRBD2 is the D gene, with 6 bases matching. The TCR originated in a male donor with ankylosing spondylitis or in good health (not recorded which). Here is the DNA: TGTGCCAGCAGCCAAGTGGGAGGAAGCTCTGGGGCCAACGTCCTGACTTTC. Its protein product is CASSQVGGSSGANVLTF.